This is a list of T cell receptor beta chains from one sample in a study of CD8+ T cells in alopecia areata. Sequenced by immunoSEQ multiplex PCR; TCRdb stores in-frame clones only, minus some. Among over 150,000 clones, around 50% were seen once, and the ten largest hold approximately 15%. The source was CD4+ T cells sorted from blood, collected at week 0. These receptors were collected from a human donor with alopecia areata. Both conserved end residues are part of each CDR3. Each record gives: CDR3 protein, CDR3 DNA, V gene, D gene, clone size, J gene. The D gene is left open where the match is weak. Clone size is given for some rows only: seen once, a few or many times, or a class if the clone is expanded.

CDR3 protein: CAWSRVLTSGGASTGELFF
CDR3 DNA: TGTGCCTGGAGTCGGGTGCTAACTAGCGGGGGGGCCAGCACCGGGGAGCTGTTTTTT
V gene: TRBV30
D gene: TRBD2
clone size: .
J gene: TRBJ2-2

CDR3 protein: CASSSAAGQGDSPLHF
CDR3 DNA: TGTGCCAGCAGCTCAGCGGCGGGACAGGGAGATTCACCCCTCCACTTT
V gene: TRBV7-9
D gene: TRBD1
clone size: .
J gene: TRBJ1-6

CDR3 protein: CASSDQGVAKNIQYF
CDR3 DNA: TGTGCCAGCAGCGACCAAGGGGTGGCCAAAAACATTCAGTACTTC
V gene: TRBV14
D gene: .
clone size: few
J gene: TRBJ2-4

CDR3 protein: CSVDPDRGPEEQFF
CDR3 DNA: TGCAGCGTTGATCCGGACAGGGGGCCCGAGGAGCAGTTCTTC
V gene: TRBV29-1
D gene: TRBD1
clone size: .
J gene: TRBJ2-1

CDR3 protein: CAISADFDYGYTF
CDR3 DNA: TGTGCCATCAGTGCGGACTTCGACTATGGCTACACCTTC
V gene: TRBV10-3
D gene: .
clone size: .
J gene: TRBJ1-2

CDR3 protein: CASSPRGGNTEAFF
CDR3 DNA: TGTGCCAGCTCACCGCGCGGTGGGAACACTGAAGCTTTCTTT
V gene: TRBV18
D gene: .
clone size: once
J gene: TRBJ1-1

CDR3 protein: CASTQGSGDQPQHF
CDR3 DNA: TGTGCCAGCACCCAAGGATCAGGGGATCAGCCCCAGCATTTT
V gene: TRBV2
D gene: .
clone size: few
J gene: TRBJ1-5

CDR3 protein: CAWLGQPKENIQYF
CDR3 DNA: TGTGCCTGGTTGGGACAGCCCAAGGAAAACATTCAGTACTTC
V gene: TRBV30
D gene: TRBD1
clone size: .
J gene: TRBJ2-4

CDR3 protein: CASSQDAPGASNQPQHF
CDR3 DNA: TGCGCCAGCAGCCAAGATGCCCCTGGGGCTAGCAATCAGCCCCAGCATTTT
V gene: TRBV4-1
D gene: .
clone size: .
J gene: TRBJ1-5

CDR3 protein: CAAQLAYQETQYF
CDR3 DNA: TGTGCCGCCCAACTAGCGTACCAAGAGACCCAGTACTTC
V gene: TRBV30
D gene: TRBD2
clone size: .
J gene: TRBJ2-5

CDR3 protein: CASSLKSGGAHEQYF
CDR3 DNA: TGCGCCAGCAGCTTGAAGAGCGGGGGGGCCCACGAGCAGTACTTC
V gene: TRBV5-1
D gene: TRBD2
clone size: .
J gene: TRBJ2-7

CDR3 protein: CASSLAGRDREHF
CDR3 DNA: TGTGCCAGCAGCTTAGCAGGGAGGGACCGGGAGCACTTC
V gene: TRBV7-2
D gene: TRBD2
clone size: few
J gene: TRBJ2-4

CDR3 protein: CASSLVGGGEQFF
CDR3 DNA: TGTGCCAGCAGCTTGGTTGGGGGCGGAGAGCAGTTCTTC
V gene: TRBV5-5
D gene: .
clone size: few
J gene: TRBJ2-1

CDR3 protein: CAWGPGLETDTQYF
CDR3 DNA: TGTGCCTGGGGACCGGGACTCGAAACAGATACGCAGTATTTT
V gene: TRBV30
D gene: .
clone size: .
J gene: TRBJ2-3

CDR3 protein: CSVDETGVGEQYF
CDR3 DNA: TGCAGCGTTGATGAGACAGGGGTTGGCGAGCAGTACTTC
V gene: TRBV29-1
D gene: TRBD1
clone size: .
J gene: TRBJ2-7

CDR3 protein: CASSQNSAGWSYNEQFF
CDR3 DNA: TGCGCCAGCAGCCAAAATTCCGCCGGCTGGTCCTACAATGAGCAGTTCTTC
V gene: TRBV4-1
D gene: .
clone size: .
J gene: TRBJ2-1

CDR3 protein: CAWSPEGGTEAFF
CDR3 DNA: TGTGCCTGGTCCCCCGAGGGAGGCACTGAAGCTTTCTTT
V gene: TRBV30
D gene: .
clone size: .
J gene: TRBJ1-1

CDR3 protein: CASSIERGGGANIQYF
CDR3 DNA: TGTGCCAGTAGTATAGAAAGGGGCGGGGGGGCGAACATTCAGTACTTC
V gene: TRBV19
D gene: TRBD2
clone size: .
J gene: TRBJ2-4

CDR3 protein: CASSRQGGQPQHF
CDR3 DNA: TGTGCCAGCAGCCGACAGGGAGGCCAGCCCCAGCATTTT
V gene: TRBV7-8
D gene: TRBD1
clone size: few
J gene: TRBJ1-5

CDR3 protein: CASSFRGQSTDTQYF
CDR3 DNA: TGTGCCAGCAGTTTCCGAGGACAGAGCACAGATACGCAGTATTTT
V gene: TRBV27
D gene: .
clone size: .
J gene: TRBJ2-3

CDR3 protein: CASRPSGSYEQYF
CDR3 DNA: TGTGCCAGCAGGCCTAGCGGCTCCTACGAGCAGTACTTC
V gene: TRBV6-5
D gene: TRBD2
clone size: .
J gene: TRBJ2-7

CDR3 protein: CASARGSSTNEKLFF
CDR3 DNA: TGTGCCTCCGCCCGGGGCAGTTCAACTAATGAAAAACTGTTTTTT
V gene: TRBV30
D gene: .
clone size: .
J gene: TRBJ1-4

CDR3 protein: CASSSQNIQYF
CDR3 DNA: TGTGCCAGCAGTTCCCAAAACATTCAGTACTTC
V gene: TRBV28
D gene: .
clone size: few
J gene: TRBJ2-4

CDR3 protein: CASSVLWQGAGTDTQYF
CDR3 DNA: TGTGCCAGCAGTGTCTTATGGCAGGGGGCTGGCACAGATACGCAGTATTTT
V gene: TRBV6-1
D gene: TRBD1
clone size: once
J gene: TRBJ2-3

CDR3 protein: CASSPFLGQGSQPQHF
CDR3 DNA: TGTGCCAGCAGTCCGTTCCTTGGACAGGGAAGTCAGCCCCAGCATTTT
V gene: TRBV27
D gene: TRBD1
clone size: .
J gene: TRBJ1-5

CDR3 protein: CASSDTSGGDNEQFF
CDR3 DNA: TGTGCCAGCAGTGATACTAGCGGGGGGGACAATGAGCAGTTCTTC
V gene: TRBV25-1
D gene: TRBD2
clone size: .
J gene: TRBJ2-1

CDR3 protein: CASSALTSGGVKNIQYF
CDR3 DNA: TGTGCCAGCAGCGCATTGACTAGCGGGGGGGTGAAAAACATTCAGTACTTC
V gene: TRBV7-2
D gene: TRBD2
clone size: .
J gene: TRBJ2-4

CDR3 protein: CSVRTASYNEQFF
CDR3 DNA: TGCAGCGTCAGGACAGCCTCCTACAATGAGCAGTTCTTC
V gene: TRBV29-1
D gene: .
clone size: few
J gene: TRBJ2-1

CDR3 protein: CASSGATWRSYEQYF
CDR3 DNA: TGTGCCAGCAGTGGGGCGACTTGGCGATCCTACGAGCAGTACTTC
V gene: TRBV6-1
D gene: .
clone size: .
J gene: TRBJ2-7

CDR3 protein: CASSFLMGDEQYF
CDR3 DNA: TGTGCCAGCAGTTTCTTAATGGGGGACGAGCAGTACTTC
V gene: TRBV27
D gene: .
clone size: .
J gene: TRBJ2-7

CDR3 protein: CASMSSRDNQPQHF
CDR3 DNA: TGTGCCAGCATGTCGTCCAGGGACAATCAGCCCCAGCATTTT
V gene: TRBV25-1
D gene: .
clone size: .
J gene: TRBJ1-5

CDR3 protein: CASSPLTGNTEAFF
CDR3 DNA: TGTGCCAGCAGCCCACTGACAGGGAACACTGAAGCTTTCTTT
V gene: TRBV7-9
D gene: .
clone size: few
J gene: TRBJ1-1

CDR3 protein: CASSLGGSRTYEQYF
CDR3 DNA: TGTGCCAGCAGTTTAGGTGGGAGTCGCACCTACGAGCAGTACTTC
V gene: TRBV27
D gene: .
clone size: .
J gene: TRBJ2-7

CDR3 protein: CAISANTEAFF
CDR3 DNA: TGTGCCATCTCGGCGAACACTGAAGCTTTCTTT
V gene: TRBV10-3
D gene: .
clone size: .
J gene: TRBJ1-1

CDR3 protein: CASASGGGETQYF
CDR3 DNA: TGTGCCAGCGCTAGCGGGGGCGGAGAGACCCAGTACTTC
V gene: TRBV2
D gene: TRBD2
clone size: .
J gene: TRBJ2-5

CDR3 protein: CASSEAVGGDSPLHF
CDR3 DNA: TGTGCCAGCAGTGAAGCTGTAGGGGGGGATTCACCCCTCCACTTT
V gene: TRBV6-1
D gene: .
clone size: .
J gene: TRBJ1-6

CDR3 protein: CASSPRSLRETQYF
CDR3 DNA: TGTGCCAGCAGCCCCCGGTCCCTACGAGAGACCCAGTACTTC
V gene: TRBV5-6
D gene: .
clone size: few
J gene: TRBJ2-5

CDR3 protein: CSVDGQGKAFF
CDR3 DNA: TGCAGCGTTGATGGACAGGGGAAAGCTTTCTTT
V gene: TRBV29-1
D gene: TRBD1
clone size: .
J gene: TRBJ1-1

CDR3 protein: CASSLVRSGNGGELFF
CDR3 DNA: TGTGCTAGCAGCTTAGTTCGATCGGGGAATGGCGGGGAGCTGTTTTTT
V gene: TRBV7-7
D gene: .
clone size: .
J gene: TRBJ2-2